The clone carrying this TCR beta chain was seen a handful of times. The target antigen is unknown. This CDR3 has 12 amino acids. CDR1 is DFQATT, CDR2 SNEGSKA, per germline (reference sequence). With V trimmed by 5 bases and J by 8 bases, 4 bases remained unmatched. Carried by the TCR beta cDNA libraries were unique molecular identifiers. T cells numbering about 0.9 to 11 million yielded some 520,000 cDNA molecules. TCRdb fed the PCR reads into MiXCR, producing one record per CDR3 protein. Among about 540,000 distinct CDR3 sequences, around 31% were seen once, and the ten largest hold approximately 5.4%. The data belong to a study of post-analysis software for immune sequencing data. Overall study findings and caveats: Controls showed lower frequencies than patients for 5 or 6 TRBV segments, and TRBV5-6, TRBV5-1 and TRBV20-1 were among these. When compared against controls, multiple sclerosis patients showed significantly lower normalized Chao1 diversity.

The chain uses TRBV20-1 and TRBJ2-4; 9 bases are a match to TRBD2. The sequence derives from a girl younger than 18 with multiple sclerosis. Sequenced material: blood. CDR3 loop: CSAVAGADIQYF. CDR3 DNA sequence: TGCAGTGCTGTAGCGGGAGCAGACATTCAGTACTTC.